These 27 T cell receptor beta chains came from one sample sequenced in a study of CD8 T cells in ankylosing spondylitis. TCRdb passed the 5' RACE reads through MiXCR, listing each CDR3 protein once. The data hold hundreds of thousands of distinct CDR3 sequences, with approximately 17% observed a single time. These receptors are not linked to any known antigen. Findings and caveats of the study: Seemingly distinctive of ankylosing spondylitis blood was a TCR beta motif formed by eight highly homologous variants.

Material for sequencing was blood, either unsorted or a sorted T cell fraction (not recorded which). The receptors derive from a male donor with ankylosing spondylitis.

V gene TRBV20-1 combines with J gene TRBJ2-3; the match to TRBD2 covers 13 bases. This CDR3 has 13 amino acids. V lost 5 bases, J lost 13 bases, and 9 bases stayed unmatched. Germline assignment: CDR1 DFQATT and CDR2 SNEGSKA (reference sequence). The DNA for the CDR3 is TGCAGTGCTGACAAACCAACTAGCGGGGGGGAGTATTTT. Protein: CSADKPTSGGEYF.

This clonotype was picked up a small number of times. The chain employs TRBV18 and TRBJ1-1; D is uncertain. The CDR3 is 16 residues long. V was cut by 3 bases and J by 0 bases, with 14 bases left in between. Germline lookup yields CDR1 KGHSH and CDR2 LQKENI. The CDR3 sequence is CASSPGQLSMNTEAFF. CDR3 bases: TGTGCCAGCTCACCTGGTCAGCTATCGATGAACACTGAAGCTTTCTTT.

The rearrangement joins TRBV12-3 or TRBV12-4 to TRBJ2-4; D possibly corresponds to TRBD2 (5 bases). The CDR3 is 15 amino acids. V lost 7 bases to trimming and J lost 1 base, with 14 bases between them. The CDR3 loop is CASTRGLGAKNIQYF. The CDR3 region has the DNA TGTGCCAGCACCCGAGGGTTGGGGGCCAAAAACATTCAGTACTTC.

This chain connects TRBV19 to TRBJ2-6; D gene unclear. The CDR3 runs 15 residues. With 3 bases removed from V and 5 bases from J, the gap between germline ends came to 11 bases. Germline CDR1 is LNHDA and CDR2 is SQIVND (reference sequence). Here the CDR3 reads CASSISLLRANVLTF. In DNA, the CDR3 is TGTGCCAGTAGTATTTCTCTGCTTCGGGCCAACGTCCTGACTTTC.

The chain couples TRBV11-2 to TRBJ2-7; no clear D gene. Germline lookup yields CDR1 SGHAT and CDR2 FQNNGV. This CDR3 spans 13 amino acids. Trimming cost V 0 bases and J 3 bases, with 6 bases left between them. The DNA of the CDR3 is TGTGCCAGCAGCTTAGAAGGCGTCTACGAGCAGTACTTC. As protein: CASSLEGVYEQYF.

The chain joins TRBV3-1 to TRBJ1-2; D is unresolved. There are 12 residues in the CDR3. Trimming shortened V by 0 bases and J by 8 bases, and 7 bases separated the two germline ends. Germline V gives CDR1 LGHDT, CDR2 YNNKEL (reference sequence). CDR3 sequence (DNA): TGTGCCAGCAGCCAAGAGGCGGGAGGCTACACCTTC. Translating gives CASSQEAGGYTF.

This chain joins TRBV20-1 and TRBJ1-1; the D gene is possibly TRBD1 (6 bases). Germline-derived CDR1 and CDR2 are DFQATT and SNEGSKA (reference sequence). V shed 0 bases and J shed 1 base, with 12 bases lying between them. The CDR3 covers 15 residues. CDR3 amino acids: CSARDLNRENTEAFF. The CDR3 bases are TGCAGTGCTAGAGATCTCAACAGGGAGAACACTGAAGCTTTCTTT.

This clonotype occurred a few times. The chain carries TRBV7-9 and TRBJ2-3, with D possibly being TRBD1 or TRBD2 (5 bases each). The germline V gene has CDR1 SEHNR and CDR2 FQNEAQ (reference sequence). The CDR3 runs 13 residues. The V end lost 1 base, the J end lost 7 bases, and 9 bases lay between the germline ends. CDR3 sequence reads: CASSLGDHYTQYF. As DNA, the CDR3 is TGTGCCAGCAGCTTAGGGGACCATTATACGCAGTATTTT.

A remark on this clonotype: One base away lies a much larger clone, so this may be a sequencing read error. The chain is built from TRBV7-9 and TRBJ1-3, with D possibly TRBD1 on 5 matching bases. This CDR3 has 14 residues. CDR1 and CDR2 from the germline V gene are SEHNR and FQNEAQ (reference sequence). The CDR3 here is CASSTTDTAHTLYF. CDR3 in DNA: TGTGCCAGCAGCACGACAGACACCGCGCACACCTTATATTTT. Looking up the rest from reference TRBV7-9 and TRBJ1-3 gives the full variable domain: DTGVSQNPRHKITKRGQNVTFRCDPISEHNRLYWYRQTLGQGPEFLTYFQNEAQLEKSRLLSDRFSAERPKGSFSTLEIQRTEQGDSAMYLCASSTTDTAHTLYFGEGSWLTVV.

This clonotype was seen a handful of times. This CDR3 is CSATGQGASTEAFF. DNA of the CDR3: TGCAGTGCTACTGGACAGGGGGCAAGCACTGAAGCTTTCTTT. The chain joins TRBV20-1 to TRBJ1-1, with 11 bases lining up with TRBD1. V trimming: 4 bases; J trimming: 4 bases; junction bases outside the gene matches: 5. The CDR3 has 14 amino acids. The germline CDR1 and CDR2 sequences are DFQATT and SNEGSKA (reference sequence).

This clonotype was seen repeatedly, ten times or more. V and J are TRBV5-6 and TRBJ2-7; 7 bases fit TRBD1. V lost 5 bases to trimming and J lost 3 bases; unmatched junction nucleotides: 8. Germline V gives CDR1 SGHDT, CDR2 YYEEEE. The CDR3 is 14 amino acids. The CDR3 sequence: CASSPGQRNYEQYF. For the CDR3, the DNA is TGTGCCAGCAGTCCGGGACAGAGAAACTACGAGCAGTACTTC.

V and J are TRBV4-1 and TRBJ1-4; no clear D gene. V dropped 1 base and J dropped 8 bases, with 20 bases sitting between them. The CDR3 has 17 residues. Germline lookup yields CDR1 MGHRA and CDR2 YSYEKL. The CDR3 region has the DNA TGCGCCAGCAGCCAAGGAAATGGGGAGGGTTTCGGGGAAAAACTGTTTTTT. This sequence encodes CASSQGNGEGFGEKLFF.

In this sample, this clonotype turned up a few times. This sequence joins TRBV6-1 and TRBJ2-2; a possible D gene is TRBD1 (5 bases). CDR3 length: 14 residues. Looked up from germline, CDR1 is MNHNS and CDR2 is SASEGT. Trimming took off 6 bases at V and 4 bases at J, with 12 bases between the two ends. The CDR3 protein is CASRLTVSTGELFF. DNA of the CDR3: TGTGCCAGCAGGTTGACAGTTAGCACCGGGGAGCTGTTTTTT.

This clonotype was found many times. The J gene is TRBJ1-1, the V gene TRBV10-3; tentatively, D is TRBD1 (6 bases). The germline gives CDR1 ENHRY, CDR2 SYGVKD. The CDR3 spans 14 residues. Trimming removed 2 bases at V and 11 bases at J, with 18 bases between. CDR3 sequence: CAISEATGGLGAFF. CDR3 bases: TGTGCCATCAGTGAGGCCACCGGGGGGCTTGGCGCTTTCTTT.

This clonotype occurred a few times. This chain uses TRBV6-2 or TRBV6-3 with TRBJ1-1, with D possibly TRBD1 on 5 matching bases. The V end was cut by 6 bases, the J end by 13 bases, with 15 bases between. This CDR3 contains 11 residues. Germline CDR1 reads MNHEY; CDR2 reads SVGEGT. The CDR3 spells CASRRDPTGFF. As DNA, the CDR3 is TGTGCCAGCAGACGGGACCCCACGGGTTTCTTT.

CDR3 protein: CSAHRGLGTDTQYF. The CDR3 region has the DNA TGCAGTGCACACAGGGGGTTAGGCACAGATACGCAGTATTTT. The V gene is TRBV20-1, the J gene TRBJ2-3, with 8 bases fitting TRBD1. J lost 1 base, V lost 6 bases, and 6 bases had no gene match. This CDR3 has 14 amino acids. Germline CDR1 is DFQATT and CDR2 is SNEGSKA (reference sequence).

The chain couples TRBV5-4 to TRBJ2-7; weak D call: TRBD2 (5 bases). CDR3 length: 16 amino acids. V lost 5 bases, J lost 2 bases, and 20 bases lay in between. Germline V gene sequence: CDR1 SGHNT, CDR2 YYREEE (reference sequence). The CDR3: CASSRYDRTLTYEQYF. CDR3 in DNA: TGTGCCAGCAGTCGATATGACCGGACTCTTACCTACGAGCAGTACTTC.

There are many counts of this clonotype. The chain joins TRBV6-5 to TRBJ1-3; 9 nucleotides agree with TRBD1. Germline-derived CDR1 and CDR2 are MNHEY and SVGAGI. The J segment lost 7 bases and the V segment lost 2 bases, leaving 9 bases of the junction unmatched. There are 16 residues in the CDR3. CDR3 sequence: CASSYGGTGKGNTIYF. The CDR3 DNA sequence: TGTGCCAGCAGTTACGGCGGGACAGGGAAGGGGAACACCATATATTTT.

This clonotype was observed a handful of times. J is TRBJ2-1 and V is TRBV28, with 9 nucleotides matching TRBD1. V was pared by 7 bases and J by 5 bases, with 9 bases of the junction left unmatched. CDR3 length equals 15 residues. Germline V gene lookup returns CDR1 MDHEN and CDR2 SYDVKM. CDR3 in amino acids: CASTRQGVGNNEQFF. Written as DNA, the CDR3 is TGTGCCAGCACCCGACAGGGGGTTGGGAACAATGAGCAGTTCTTC.

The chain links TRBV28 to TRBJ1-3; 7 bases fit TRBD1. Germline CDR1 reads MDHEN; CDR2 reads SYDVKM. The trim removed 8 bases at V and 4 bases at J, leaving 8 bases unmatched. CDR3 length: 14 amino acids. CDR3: CASVRGTAGNTIYF. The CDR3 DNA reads TGTGCCAGCGTTAGAGGGACAGCGGGAAACACCATATATTTT.

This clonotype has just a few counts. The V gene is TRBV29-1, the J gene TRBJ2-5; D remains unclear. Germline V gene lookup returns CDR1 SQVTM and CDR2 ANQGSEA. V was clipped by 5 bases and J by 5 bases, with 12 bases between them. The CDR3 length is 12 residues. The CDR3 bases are TGCAGCGTTTCCCCCATCCGTGAGACCCAGTACTTC. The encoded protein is CSVSPIRETQYF.

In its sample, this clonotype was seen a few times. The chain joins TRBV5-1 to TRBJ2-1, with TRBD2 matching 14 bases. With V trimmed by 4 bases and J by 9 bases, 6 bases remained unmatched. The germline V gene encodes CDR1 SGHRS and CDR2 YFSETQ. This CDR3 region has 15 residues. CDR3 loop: CASSIGTSGSSEQFF. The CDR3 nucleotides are TGCGCCAGCAGCATAGGGACTAGCGGGAGTAGTGAGCAGTTCTTC.

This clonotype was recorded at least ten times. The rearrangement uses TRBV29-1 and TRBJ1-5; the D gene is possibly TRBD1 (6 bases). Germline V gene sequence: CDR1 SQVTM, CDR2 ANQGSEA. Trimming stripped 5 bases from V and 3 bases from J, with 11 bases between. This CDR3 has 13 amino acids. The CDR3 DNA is TGCAGCGTTAGGGGGGGGCTCAATCAGCCCCAGCATTTT. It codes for CSVRGGLNQPQHF.

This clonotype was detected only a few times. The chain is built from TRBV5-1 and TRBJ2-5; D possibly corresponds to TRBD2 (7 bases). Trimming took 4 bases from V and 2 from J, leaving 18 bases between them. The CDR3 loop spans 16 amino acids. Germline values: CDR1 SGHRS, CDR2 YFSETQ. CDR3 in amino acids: CASSRAEGGNQETQYF. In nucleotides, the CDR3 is TGCGCCAGCAGCCGGGCGGAGGGGGGGAATCAAGAGACCCAGTACTTC.

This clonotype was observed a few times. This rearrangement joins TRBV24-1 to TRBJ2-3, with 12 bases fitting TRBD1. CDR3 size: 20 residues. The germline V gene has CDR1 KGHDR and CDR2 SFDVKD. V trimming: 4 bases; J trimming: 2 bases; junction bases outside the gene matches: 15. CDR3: CATSEGRGQGAVQTTDTQYF. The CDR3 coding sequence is TGTGCCACCAGTGAGGGAAGGGGACAGGGGGCCGTCCAGACCACAGATACGCAGTATTTT.

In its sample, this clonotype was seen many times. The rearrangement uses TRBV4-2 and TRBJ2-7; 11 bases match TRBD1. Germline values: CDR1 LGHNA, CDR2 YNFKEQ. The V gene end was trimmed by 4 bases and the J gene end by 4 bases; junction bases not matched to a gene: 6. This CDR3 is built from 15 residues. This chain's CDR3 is CASSPRTGGLYEQYF. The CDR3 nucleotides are TGTGCCAGCAGCCCCAGGACAGGGGGCTTATACGAGCAGTACTTC.

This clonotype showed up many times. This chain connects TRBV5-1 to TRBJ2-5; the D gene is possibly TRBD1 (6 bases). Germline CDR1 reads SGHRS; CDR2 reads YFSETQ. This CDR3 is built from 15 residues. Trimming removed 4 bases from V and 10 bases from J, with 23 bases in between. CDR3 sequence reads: CASSPRQGQNDNQYF. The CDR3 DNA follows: TGCGCCAGCAGCCCGCGGCAGGGGCAGAACGATAACCAGTACTTC.